The clone carrying this T cell receptor (beta chain) came up a few times. Its specificity is unknown. The data belong to a study of beta chain features in type 1 diabetes. Study-level findings and limits: Moderate but significant shortening of TCRB CDR3s was recorded in all four CD4+ subsets from Type 1 diabetes patients. Reduced insertions and increased deletions marked VDJ junctions in type 1 diabetes patients.

Expressed TCRB transcripts were sequenced because the entire RNA isolate underwent reverse transcription. Some clones are missing from TCRdb's copy, which holds only in-frame ones; the method was immunoSEQ multiplex PCR. Of hundreds of thousands of clones in the sample, more than 9.5% were seen once. Sequenced: naive CD4+ T cells from blood. The receptor comes from a woman aged 18-29 years in good health.

The CDR3, as DNA: TGTGCCAGCTCGCCTCGGGACAGGGCCCACACAGATACGCAGTATTTT. Protein sequence: CASSPRDRAHTDTQYF. The rearrangement links TRBV18 to TRBJ2-3; 9 bases are a match to TRBD1. The ends lost 6 bases at V and 2 bases at J; junction bases unmatched: 9. CDR3 length: 16 amino acids. Germline lookup yields CDR1 KGHSH and CDR2 LQKENI.